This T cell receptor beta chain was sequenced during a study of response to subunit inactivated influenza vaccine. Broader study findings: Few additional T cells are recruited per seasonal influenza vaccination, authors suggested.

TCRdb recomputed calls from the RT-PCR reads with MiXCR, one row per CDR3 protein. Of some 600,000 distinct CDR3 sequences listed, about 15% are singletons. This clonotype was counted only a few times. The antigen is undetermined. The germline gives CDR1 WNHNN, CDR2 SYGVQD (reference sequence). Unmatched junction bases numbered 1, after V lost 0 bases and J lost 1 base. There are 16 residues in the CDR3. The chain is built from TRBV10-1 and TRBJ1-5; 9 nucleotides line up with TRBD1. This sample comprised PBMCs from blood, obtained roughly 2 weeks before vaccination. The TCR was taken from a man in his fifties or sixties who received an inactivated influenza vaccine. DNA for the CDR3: TGCGCCAGCAGTGAGTCGGGGACAGGGAGCAATCAGCCCCAGCATTTT. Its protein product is CASSESGTGSNQPQHF.